This T cell receptor (beta chain) comes out of a study of OX40 agonist ivuxolimab in advanced cancers. Looking at the study overall: Ivuxolimab was an agonistic, fully human IgG2 monoclonal antibody directed against OX40 (CD134), a costimulatory receptor. The paper reports the monotherapy dose-escalation portion (N of about 50 patients) of the phase I ivuxolimab trial. Of the roughly 53 patients in dose escalation, some 20 had hepatocellular carcinoma, around 15 had melanoma, 9 had renal cell carcinoma and 9 had head and neck cancer. Peripheral TCRbeta sequencing was intended to test whether TCR sequence diversity was altered and clonal T-cell expansion was caused by ivuxolimab. Intravenous ivuxolimab was administered to patients every 2 weeks at six dose levels: 0.01, 0.1, 0.3, 1.5, 3 and 10 mg/kg. Partial responses occurred in three dose-escalation patients: two with cutaneous melanoma and one with hepatocellular carcinoma. Patients were allowed to have had prior anti-PD-1, anti-PD-L1 or anti-CTLA-4 therapy, and 30% to 40% of the dose-escalation patients had previously received checkpoint inhibitors. A male proportion of nearly 85% and a mean age of about 60 years, ranging from about 23 to 90, were recorded for the dose-escalation cohort. The paper as a whole reports these results and caveats: At doses from 0.1 to 3.0 mg/kg, clonal expansion was seen in both CD4+ and CD8+ blood T cells between baseline and week 6. On average, CD8+ T cells showed more expanded clones than CD4+ T cells after ivuxolimab. Partial responders in the 0.1-3.0 mg/kg groups had among the lowest normalized peripheral clonal expansion, especially among CD8+ T cells. Low levels of normalized T-cell clonal expansion were also shown by some nonresponding patients. The antigen specificity of the clonally expanded peripheral T cells was not determined.

Deletion took 8 bases off V and 0 bases off J, with a span of 10 bases between the germline ends. The CDR3 starts with the cysteine, ends with the phenylalanine, and has 14 residues. This entry keeps only the CDR3 DNA: 42 bases, framed from base 1. The germline V gene provides CDR1 MNHNS and CDR2 SASEGT. The trial excluded patients who had a history of autoimmune disease or who were on systemic immunosuppression. In every dose cohort, peripheral blood was drawn for TCR sequencing at baseline, cycle 4 day 1, and cycle 7 day 1. The samples were drawn from a first-in-human, open-label, multicenter phase I dose-escalation trial of ivuxolimab. Adults with locally advanced or metastatic head and neck squamous cell, hepatocellular, melanoma or renal cell carcinoma were enrolled in the trial. Before TCR sequencing, CD4+ T cells and CD8+ T cells were sorted from peripheral blood as separate populations. As to this clone: No antigen is known for it. No qualities accompany the bases; no much larger clone lies one base away.

Genomic DNA was isolated from the sorted cells so that the TCRbeta CDR3 region could be sequenced. TCRbeta CDR3 regions were sequenced using the immunoSEQ Assay. TCRdb took over this immuneACCESS table, retaining in-frame rearrangements with V and J assigned. Such tables are incomplete; in checked studies, under half of the missing clones stem from an unresolved V gene, and the remainder is unexplained. Within this sample are 43,000 or so clones, with about 87% of them counted one time only. The biggest ten clones account for approximately 6% of the sample. The V and J segments used are TRBV6-1 and TRBJ2-2, and possibly TRBD1, on 6 matching bases. The receptor's source is an adult with an advanced solid tumor such as melanoma, head and neck, liver or kidney cancer. Source: CD4+ or CD8+ T cells sorted from blood, taken in a trial of the OX40 agonist ivuxolimab. The sequenced DNA: TGTGCCAGCTTAGGACAGTCGAACACCGGGGAGCTGTTTTTT. It specifies CASLGQSNTGELFF.